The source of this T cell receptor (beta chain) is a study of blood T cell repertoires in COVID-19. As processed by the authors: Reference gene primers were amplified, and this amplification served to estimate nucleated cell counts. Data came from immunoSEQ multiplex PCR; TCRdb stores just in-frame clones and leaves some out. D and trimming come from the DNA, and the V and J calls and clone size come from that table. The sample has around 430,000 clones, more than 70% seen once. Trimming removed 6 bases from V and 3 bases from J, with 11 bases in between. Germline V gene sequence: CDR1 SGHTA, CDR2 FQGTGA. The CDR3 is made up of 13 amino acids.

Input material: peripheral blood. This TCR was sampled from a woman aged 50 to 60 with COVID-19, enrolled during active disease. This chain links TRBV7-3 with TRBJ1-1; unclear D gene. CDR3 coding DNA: TGTGCCAGCAGTTTATCTCAGTACACTGAAGCTTTCTTT. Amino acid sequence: CASSLSQYTEAFF.